This entry describes one TCR beta chain. This clonotype was counted a few times. This clone's antigen is unknown. No much larger clonotype is one base removed from it; base qualities were not supplied. Compared with germline, V lacks 5 bases and J lacks 1 base; bases without a gene match: 11. The CDR3 numbers 17 residues from cysteine through phenylalanine. The DNA shown is the 51-base CDR3, in frame from base 1. CDR1 is given as SGHVS and CDR2 as FQNEAQ, both from the germline V gene. The record originates from a study of T cell repertoires in cytomegalovirus infection (dated by TCRdb to the late 2010s). For context, the study as a whole: Because public TCR beta signatures pointed to carriage of CMV infection together with the matching HLA type, the HLA type of each donor mattered for the analysis.

General findings and caveats noted by the study authors: Cumulative frequency of public TCR beta family members discriminated carriers of CMV infection plus the relevant HLA type in this cohort and an independent 352-donor cohort. In the ex vivo response, HLA-C-restricted CMV-specific TCR beta clonotypes were dominant, and in two of eight donors the single most frequent clonotype came from this HLA-C-restricted group.

The sequencing machine was an Illumina HiSeq 1500. TCRdb's own reprocessing of the public reads used fastp at Q25 and MiXCR and kept productive beta chains. Merged by CDR3 protein, the rows form single entries marked with the most common genes and DNA. The sample has roughly 180,000 distinct CDR3 sequences on record, about 17% of them singletons. About 25% of the sample belongs to the ten largest clones. The clonotype was recovered from a human donor in good health (CMV status not recorded). Some clones in this sample may be carry-over from other donors' samples. The sequencing sample was made of CD8+ T cells from PBMCs. Here the chain combines TRBV7-8 and TRBJ2-7, with 10 junctional bases fitting TRBD2. CDR3 region: CASSPGPGLAFSYEQYF. The base sequence is TGTGCCAGCAGCCCAGGGCCGGGACTAGCGTTTTCCTACGAGCAGTACTTC.